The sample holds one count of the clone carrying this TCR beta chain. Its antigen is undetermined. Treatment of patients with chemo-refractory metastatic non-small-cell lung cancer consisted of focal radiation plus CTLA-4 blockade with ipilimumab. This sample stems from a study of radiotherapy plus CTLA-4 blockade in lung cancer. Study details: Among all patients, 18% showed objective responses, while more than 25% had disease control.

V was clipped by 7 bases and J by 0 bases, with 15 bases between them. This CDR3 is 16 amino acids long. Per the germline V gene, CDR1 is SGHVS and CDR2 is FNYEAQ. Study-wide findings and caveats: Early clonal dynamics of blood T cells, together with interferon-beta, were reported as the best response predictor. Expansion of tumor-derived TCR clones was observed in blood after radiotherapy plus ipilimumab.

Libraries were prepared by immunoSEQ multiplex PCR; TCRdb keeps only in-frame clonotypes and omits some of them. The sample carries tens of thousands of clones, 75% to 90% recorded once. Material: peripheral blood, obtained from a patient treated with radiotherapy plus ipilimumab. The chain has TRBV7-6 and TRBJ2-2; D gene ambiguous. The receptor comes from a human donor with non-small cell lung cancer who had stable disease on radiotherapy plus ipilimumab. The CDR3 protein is CASTIKGNSNTGELFF. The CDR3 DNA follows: TGTGCCAGCACCATCAAGGGCAACTCGAACACCGGGGAGCTGTTTTTT.